This T cell receptor beta chain was retrieved from a study of regulatory dendritic cells for organ transplantation. Germline values: CDR1 SGHTA, CDR2 FQGTGA. The CDR3 sequence is 16 residues long. Some clones are missing from TCRdb's copy, which holds only in-frame ones; the method was immunoSEQ multiplex PCR. The profile covers some 4,300 clones, with 60% to 85% appearing a single time and 20% to 25% taken by the ten largest. CFSE-labeled sorted T cells met regulatory or mature dendritic cells for over 4 days. A note on this clone: Its antigen is not known. The germline gene is not matched at one end of the junction; a read error may be the cause.

The gene calls are TRBV7-3 and TRBJ2-3, with D tentatively TRBD1 or TRBD2 (5 bases each). The source of this sequence is a human donor in good health. The source material was memory CD8+ T cells from blood cultured with dendritic cells. Regarding subset: CD45RO+ memory T cells. CDR3 nucleotides: TGTGCCAGCAGCTTAGTCGGGCCGGGGACCACAGATGCGCAGTATTTT. Translated: CASSLVGPGTTDAQYF. The full variable domain, with the rest looked up from reference TRBV7-3 and TRBJ2-3, is GAGVSQTPSNKVTEKGKYVELRCDPISGHTALYWYRQSLGQGPEFLIYFQGTGAADDSGLPNDRFFAVRPEGSVSTLKIQRTERGDSAVYLCASSLVGPGTTDAQYFGPGTRLTVL.